One sample yielded the 14 T cell receptor beta chains listed below, sequenced in a study of Ad26.COV2.S vaccination and SARS-CoV-2 variants. The data were produced by immunoSEQ multiplex PCR, yet TCRdb's version contains in-frame clones alone and is incomplete. The sample has 300,000 to 350,000 clones; 85% to 90% are singletons. Treatment described: around 19 received Ad26.COV2.S at low or high dose, single or two shots; roughly 5 received placebo; per-sample allocation not given. On day 63 after the first injection, vaccine and placebo recipients gave samples. Here the sequenced sample was peripheral blood, taken in a trial of Ad26.COV2.S vaccine versus placebo. The source of these receptors is a person aged 18-60 years who received the Ad26.COV2.S COVID-19 vaccine or a placebo.

This clone was seen once. The chain combines TRBV5-6 with TRBJ1-6, with D unresolved. This CDR3 contains 16 residues. Germline lookup yields CDR1 SGHDT and CDR2 YYEEEE. Trimming stripped 3 bases from V and 1 base from J, with 11 bases between. This CDR3 is CASSSEAWSYNSPLHF. The CDR3, as DNA: TGTGCCAGCAGCTCTGAAGCCTGGTCCTATAATTCACCCCTCCACTTT.

Points on this clone: In the same sample, other DNA sequences code for this CDR3. V and J are TRBV7-2 and TRBJ2-3; 9 bases line up with TRBD2. V shed 1 base and J 0 bases; nucleotides not matched to a gene: 2. Germline values: CDR1 SGHTA, CDR2 FQGNSA. The CDR3 covers 16 residues. The CDR3 reads CASSLGAGGSTDTQYF. CDR3 in DNA: TGTGCCAGCAGCTTAGGAGCGGGGGGTAGCACAGATACGCAGTATTTT.

J is TRBJ2-7 and V is TRBV27; D gene unclear. This CDR3 has 16 amino acids. CDR1 and CDR2 (germline): MNHEY, SMNVEV (reference sequence). The V end lost 0 bases, the J end lost 3 bases, and 15 bases lay between the germline ends. The CDR3 sequence is CASSLSTGANLYEQYF. The CDR3 DNA sequence: TGTGCCAGCAGTTTATCAACTGGTGCCAACCTCTACGAGCAGTACTTC.

This rearrangement joins TRBV6-6 to TRBJ1-1; the D is unclear. Trimming left V 6 bases short and J 13 bases short, with 18 bases between. CDR3 length equals 12 residues. In germline, CDR1 is MNHNY, CDR2 SVGAGI (reference sequence). Here the CDR3 DNA reads TGTGCCAGCAGGCGCGGTCAGTTCCGCGGTTTCTTT. Its translation: CASRRGQFRGFF.

This rearrangement joins TRBV18 to TRBJ1-4, with 10 bases matching TRBD1. This CDR3 spans 15 amino acids. The germline gives CDR1 KGHSH, CDR2 LQKENI. V shed 5 bases and J 8 bases; nucleotides not matched to a gene: 8. As DNA, the CDR3 is TGTGCCAGCTCATCCGTGGACAGGGGGGAGGAAAAACTGTTTTTT. Residues: CASSSVDRGEEKLFF.

The V call is TRBV3-1 (or the pseudogene TRBV3-2), the J call TRBJ2-7; maybe TRBD2 (7 bases). This CDR3 region has 15 residues. The germline CDR1 and CDR2 sequences are LGHDT and YNNKEL (reference sequence). Trimming removed 4 bases from V and 1 base from J, with 14 bases in between. DNA of the CDR3: TGTGCCAGCAGCCCAGCGGGACATCAGTCCTACGAGCAGTACGTC. As protein: CASSPAGHQSYEQYV.

CDR3 residues: CASSSYTLERGPGYTF. CDR3 coding DNA: TGTGCCAGCAGTTCCTATACCCTGGAAAGGGGGCCTGGCTACACCTTC. V and J are TRBV6-6 and TRBJ1-2; the match to TRBD1 covers 7 bases. With 4 bases clipped from V and 7 bases from J, the junction kept 15 bases outside the gene matches. The CDR3 contains 16 residues. CDR1 and CDR2 (germline): MNHNY, SVGAGI (reference sequence).

The chain carries TRBV11-2 and TRBJ1-1, with D hard to call. In germline, CDR1 is SGHAT, CDR2 FQNNGV. V shed 5 bases and J shed 1 base, with 11 bases lying between them. This CDR3 comprises 14 residues. CDR3 region: CASSLSGRNTEAFF. CDR3 coding DNA: TGTGCCAGCAGCCTATCCGGGAGGAACACTGAAGCTTTCTTT.

This clone was picked up a small number of times. In nucleotides, the CDR3 is TGTGCCAGCAGCGCAGGGATTAAAGGCTACACCTTC. It codes for CASSAGIKGYTF. The rearrangement links TRBV7-3 to TRBJ1-2; D may be TRBD1 (5 bases). The V gene lost 5 bases and the J gene lost 8 bases, with 12 bases spanning the gap. This CDR3 is built from 12 residues. Germline V lookup: CDR1 SGHTA, CDR2 FQGTGA.

The chain recombines TRBV6-5 with TRBJ2-1; perhaps TRBD2 as D (6 bases). The CDR3 covers 15 residues. Trimming shortened V by 7 bases and J by 5 bases, and 18 bases separated the two germline ends. Germline CDR1 MNHEY, CDR2 SVGAGI. In DNA form, the CDR3 reads TGTGCCAGCATACATCCTCTAGCGCTGAACAATGAGCAGTTCTTC. Translation gives CASIHPLALNNEQFF.

This sequence joins TRBV4-1 and TRBJ2-3, with 7 positions matching TRBD1. The germline V gene has CDR1 MGHRA and CDR2 YSYEKL. V was clipped by 0 bases and J by 0 bases; unmatched bases: 6. The CDR3 covers 17 residues. The DNA for the CDR3 is TGCGCCAGCAGCCAAGATATGACAGGGTCTAGCACAGATACGCAGTATTTT. It codes for CASSQDMTGSSTDTQYF.

The CDR3 protein is CASSPGGIAGNTIYF. In nucleotides, the CDR3 is TGTGCCAGCAGCCCGGGCGGCATCGCTGGAAACACCATATATTTT. The chain links TRBV5-6 to TRBJ1-3; D is uncertain. The CDR3 runs 15 residues. Germline CDR1 SGHDT, CDR2 YYEEEE. V dropped 4 bases and J dropped 2 bases, with 13 bases sitting between them. Full variable domain (rest looked up from reference TRBV5-6 and TRBJ1-3): DAGVTQSPTHLIKTRGQQVTLRCSPKSGHDTVSWYQQALGQGPQFIFQYYEEEERQRGNFPDRFSGHQFPNYSSELNVNALLLGDSALYLCASSPGGIAGNTIYFGEGSWLTVV.

The chain has TRBV29-1 and TRBJ1-2, with unresolved D. The CDR3 runs 12 residues. The germline V gene encodes CDR1 SQVTM and CDR2 ANQGSEA. V was shortened by 7 bases and J by 0 bases, with 9 bases between the two germline ends. CDR3 sequence reads: CSGEGPNYGYTF. The CDR3 region has the DNA TGCAGCGGGGAAGGACCTAACTATGGCTACACCTTC.

V and J are TRBV7-9 and TRBJ1-1; D is possibly TRBD1 (5 bases). From germline, CDR1 is SEHNR and CDR2 FQNEAQ (reference sequence). This CDR3 has 15 amino acids. The V end lost 6 bases, the J end lost 2 bases, and 16 bases lay between the germline ends. The CDR3 DNA sequence: TGTGCCAGCAGTCGGGGCCAGGAAAGAAACACTGAAGCTTTCTTT. Its protein is CASSRGQERNTEAFF. Full variable domain (missing parts from reference TRBV7-9 and TRBJ1-1): DTGVSQNPRHKITKRGQNVTFRCDPISEHNRLYWYRQTLGQGPEFLTYFQNEAQLEKSRLLSDRFSAERPKGSFSTLEIQRTEQGDSAMYLCASSRGQERNTEAFFGQGTRLTVV.